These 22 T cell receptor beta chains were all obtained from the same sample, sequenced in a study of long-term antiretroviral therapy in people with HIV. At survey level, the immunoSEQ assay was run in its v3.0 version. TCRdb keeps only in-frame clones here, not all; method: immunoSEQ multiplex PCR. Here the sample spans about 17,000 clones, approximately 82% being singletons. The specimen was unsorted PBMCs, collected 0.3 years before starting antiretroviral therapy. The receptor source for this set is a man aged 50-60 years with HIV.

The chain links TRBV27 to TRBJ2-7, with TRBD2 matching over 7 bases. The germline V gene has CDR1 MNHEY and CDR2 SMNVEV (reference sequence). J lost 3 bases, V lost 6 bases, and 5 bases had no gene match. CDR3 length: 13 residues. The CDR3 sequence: CASRELAYYEQYF. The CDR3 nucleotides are TGTGCCAGCAGAGAACTAGCGTACTACGAGCAGTACTTC.

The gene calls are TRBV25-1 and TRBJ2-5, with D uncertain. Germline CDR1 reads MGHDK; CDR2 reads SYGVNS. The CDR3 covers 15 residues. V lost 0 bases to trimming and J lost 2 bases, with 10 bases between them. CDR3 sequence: CASSEYAAAQETQYF. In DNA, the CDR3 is TGTGCCAGCAGTGAATATGCGGCTGCACAAGAGACCCAGTACTTC.

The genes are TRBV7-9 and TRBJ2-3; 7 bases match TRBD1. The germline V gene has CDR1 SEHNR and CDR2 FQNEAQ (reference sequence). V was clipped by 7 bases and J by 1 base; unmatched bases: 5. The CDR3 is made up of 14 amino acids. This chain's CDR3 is CASTNDRGTDTQYF. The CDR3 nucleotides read TGTGCCAGCACCAACGACAGGGGCACAGATACGCAGTATTTT. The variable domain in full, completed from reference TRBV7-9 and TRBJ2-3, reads DTGVSQNPRHKITKRGQNVTFRCDPISEHNRLYWYRQTLGQGPEFLTYFQNEAQLEKSRLLSDRFSAERPKGSFSTLEIQRTEQGDSAMYLCASTNDRGTDTQYFGPGTRLTVL.

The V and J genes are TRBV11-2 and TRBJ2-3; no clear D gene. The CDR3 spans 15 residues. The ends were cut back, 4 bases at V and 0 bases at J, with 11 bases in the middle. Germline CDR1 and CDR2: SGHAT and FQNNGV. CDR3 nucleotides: TGTGCCAGCAGCTGGCCTTCGACAAGCACAGATACGCAGTATTTT. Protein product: CASSWPSTSTDTQYF.

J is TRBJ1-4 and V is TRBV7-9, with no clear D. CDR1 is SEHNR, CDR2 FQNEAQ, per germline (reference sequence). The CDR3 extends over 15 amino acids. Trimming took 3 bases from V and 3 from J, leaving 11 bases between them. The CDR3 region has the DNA TGTGCCAGCAGCTTGCGGGTTTCGGCTAATGAAAAACTGTTTTTT. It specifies CASSLRVSANEKLFF.

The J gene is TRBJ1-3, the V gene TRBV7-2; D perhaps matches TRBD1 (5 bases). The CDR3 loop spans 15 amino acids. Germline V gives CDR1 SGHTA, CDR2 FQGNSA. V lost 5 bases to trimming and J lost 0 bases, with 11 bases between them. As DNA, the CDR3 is TGTGCCAGCAGCCCGGGACCCTACTCTGGAAACACCATATATTTT. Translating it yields CASSPGPYSGNTIYF.

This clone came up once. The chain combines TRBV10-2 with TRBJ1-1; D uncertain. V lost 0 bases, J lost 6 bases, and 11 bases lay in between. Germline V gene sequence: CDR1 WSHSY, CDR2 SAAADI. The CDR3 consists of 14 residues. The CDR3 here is CASSESRQSSEAFF. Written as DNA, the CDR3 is TGCGCCAGCAGTGAGTCGAGGCAGAGCTCTGAAGCTTTCTTT.

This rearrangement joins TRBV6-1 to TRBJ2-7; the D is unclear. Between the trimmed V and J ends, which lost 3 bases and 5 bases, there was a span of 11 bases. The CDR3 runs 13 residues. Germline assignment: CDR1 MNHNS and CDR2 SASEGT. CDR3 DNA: TGTGCCAGCAGTGATGGCCCCCCGGACGAGCAGTACTTC. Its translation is CASSDGPPDEQYF.

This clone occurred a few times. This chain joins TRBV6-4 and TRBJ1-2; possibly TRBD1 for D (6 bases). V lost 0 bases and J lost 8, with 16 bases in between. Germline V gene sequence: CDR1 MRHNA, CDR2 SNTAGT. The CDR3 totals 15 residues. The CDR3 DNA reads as TGTGCCAGCAGTGACTCAGCTTCAGGGGAAGGCGGCTACACCTTC. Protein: CASSDSASGEGGYTF.

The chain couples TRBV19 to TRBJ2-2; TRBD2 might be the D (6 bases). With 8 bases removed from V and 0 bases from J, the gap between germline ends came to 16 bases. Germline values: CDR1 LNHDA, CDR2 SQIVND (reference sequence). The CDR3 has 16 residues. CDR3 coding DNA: TGTGCCAGTGGCGTACTAGCCGCCCCGAACACCGGGGAGCTGTTTTTT. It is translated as CASGVLAAPNTGELFF.

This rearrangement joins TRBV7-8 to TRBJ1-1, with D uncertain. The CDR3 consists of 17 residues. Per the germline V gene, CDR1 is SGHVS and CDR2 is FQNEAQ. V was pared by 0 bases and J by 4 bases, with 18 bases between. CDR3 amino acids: CASSLALPEGLGTEAFF. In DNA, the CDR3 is TGTGCCAGCAGCTTAGCGCTCCCAGAGGGCTTGGGCACTGAAGCTTTCTTT.

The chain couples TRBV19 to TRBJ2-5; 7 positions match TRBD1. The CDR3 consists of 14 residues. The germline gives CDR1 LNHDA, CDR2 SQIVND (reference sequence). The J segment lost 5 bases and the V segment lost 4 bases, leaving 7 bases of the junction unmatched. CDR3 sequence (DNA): TGTGCCAGTAGTAAAGGGGGCTTTGAGGAGACCCAGTACTTC. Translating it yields CASSKGGFEETQYF. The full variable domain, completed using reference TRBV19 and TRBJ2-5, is DGGITQSPKYLFRKEGQNVTLSCEQNLNHDAMYWYRQDPGQGLRLIYYSQIVNDFQKGDIAEGYSVSREKKESFPLTVTSAQKNPTAFYLCASSKGGFEETQYFGPGTRLLVL.

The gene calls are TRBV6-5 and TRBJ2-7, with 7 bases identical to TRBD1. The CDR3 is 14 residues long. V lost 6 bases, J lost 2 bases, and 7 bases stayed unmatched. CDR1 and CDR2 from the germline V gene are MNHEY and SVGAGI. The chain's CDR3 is CASSPRDSTYEQYF. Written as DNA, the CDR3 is TGTGCCAGCAGCCCCCGGGACAGCACCTACGAGCAGTACTTC.

The CDR3 DNA is TGTGCCAGCAGTTACCTGGGGACAAAAAATCAGCCCCAGCATTTT. This sequence encodes CASSYLGTKNQPQHF. The chain joins TRBV6-6 to TRBJ1-5, with D possibly matching TRBD1 (6 bases). The CDR3 sequence is 15 residues long. CDR1 is MNHNY, CDR2 SVGAGI, per germline (reference sequence). The V end lost 2 bases, the J end lost 4 bases, and 12 bases lay between the germline ends.

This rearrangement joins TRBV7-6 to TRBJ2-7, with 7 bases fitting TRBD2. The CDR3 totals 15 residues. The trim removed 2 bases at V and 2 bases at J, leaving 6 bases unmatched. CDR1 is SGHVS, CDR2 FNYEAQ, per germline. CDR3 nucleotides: TGTGCCAGCAGCTTAATGGGAGGGATGCCCTACGAGCAGTACTTC. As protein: CASSLMGGMPYEQYF.

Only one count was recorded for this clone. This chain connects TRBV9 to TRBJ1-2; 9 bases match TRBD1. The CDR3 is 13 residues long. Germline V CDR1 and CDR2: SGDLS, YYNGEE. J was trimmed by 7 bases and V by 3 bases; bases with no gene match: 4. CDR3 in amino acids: CASSGSTGGGYTF. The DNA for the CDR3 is TGTGCCAGCAGCGGATCGACAGGGGGTGGCTACACCTTC. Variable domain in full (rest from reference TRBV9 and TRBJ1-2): DSGVTQTPKHLITATGQRVTLRCSPRSGDLSVYWYQQSLDQGLQFLIQYYNGEERAKGNILERFSAQQFPDLHSELNLSSLELGDSALYFCASSGSTGGGYTFGSGTRLTVV.

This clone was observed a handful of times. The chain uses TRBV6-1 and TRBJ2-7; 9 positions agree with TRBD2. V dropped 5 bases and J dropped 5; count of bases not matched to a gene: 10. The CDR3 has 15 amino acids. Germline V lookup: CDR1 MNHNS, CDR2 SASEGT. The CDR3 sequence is CASSSLAGGLNEQYF. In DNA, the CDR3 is TGTGCCAGCAGTTCCTTGGCGGGGGGGCTGAACGAGCAGTACTTC.

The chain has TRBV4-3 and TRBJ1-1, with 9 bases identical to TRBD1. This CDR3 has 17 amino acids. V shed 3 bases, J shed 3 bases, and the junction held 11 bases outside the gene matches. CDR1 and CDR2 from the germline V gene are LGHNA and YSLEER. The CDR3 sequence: CASSHLGGDRVDTEAFF. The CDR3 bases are TGCGCCAGCAGCCACCTTGGGGGGGACAGGGTGGACACTGAAGCTTTCTTT.

DNA for the CDR3: TGTGCCAGCAGTGACTCGGCTAGCGGCTCCTACAATGAGCAGTTCTTC. This codes for CASSDSASGSYNEQFF. The V call is TRBV6-4, the J call TRBJ2-1; TRBD2 matches at 7 bases. This CDR3 spans 16 amino acids. Germline loops: CDR1 MRHNA, CDR2 SNTAGT. V lost 0 bases, J lost 0 bases, and 2 bases stayed unmatched.

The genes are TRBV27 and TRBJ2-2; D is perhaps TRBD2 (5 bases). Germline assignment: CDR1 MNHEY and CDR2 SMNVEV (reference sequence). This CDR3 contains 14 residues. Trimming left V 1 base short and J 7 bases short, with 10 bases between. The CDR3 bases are TGTGCCAGCAGTTTATTCGGCGAGGGCGGGGAGCTGTTTTTT. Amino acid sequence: CASSLFGEGGELFF.

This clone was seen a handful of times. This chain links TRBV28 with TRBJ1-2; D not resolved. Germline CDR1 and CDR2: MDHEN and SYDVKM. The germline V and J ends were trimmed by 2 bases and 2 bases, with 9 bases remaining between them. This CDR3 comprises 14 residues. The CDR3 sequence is CASSLMAENYGYTF. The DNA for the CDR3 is TGTGCCAGCAGTTTAATGGCAGAAAACTATGGCTACACCTTC.

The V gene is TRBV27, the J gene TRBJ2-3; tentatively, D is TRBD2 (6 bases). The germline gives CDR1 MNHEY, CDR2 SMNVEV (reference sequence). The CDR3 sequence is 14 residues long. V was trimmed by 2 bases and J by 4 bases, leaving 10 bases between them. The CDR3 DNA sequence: TGTGCCAGCAGTTTAGGTTGGGGGGCAGATACGCAGTATTTT. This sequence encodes CASSLGWGADTQYF.